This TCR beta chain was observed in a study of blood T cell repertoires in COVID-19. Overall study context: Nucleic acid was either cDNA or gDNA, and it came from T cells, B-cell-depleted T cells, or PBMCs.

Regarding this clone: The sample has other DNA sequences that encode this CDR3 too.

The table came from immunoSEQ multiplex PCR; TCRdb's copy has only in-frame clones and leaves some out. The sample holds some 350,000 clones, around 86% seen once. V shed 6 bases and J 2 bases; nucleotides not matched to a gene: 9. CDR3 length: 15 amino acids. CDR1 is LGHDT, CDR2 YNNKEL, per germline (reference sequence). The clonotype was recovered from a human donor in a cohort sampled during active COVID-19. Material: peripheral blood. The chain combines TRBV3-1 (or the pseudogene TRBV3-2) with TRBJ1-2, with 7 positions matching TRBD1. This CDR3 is CASSQGGGGNYGYTF. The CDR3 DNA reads TGTGCCAGCAGTCAGGGGGGCGGTGGAAACTATGGCTACACCTTC.